This TCR beta chain was sequenced during a study of shared clonotypes between healthy human individuals. This CDR3 comprises 20 residues. V was clipped by 2 bases and J by 0 bases, with 23 bases between them. The V gene's germline CDR1 is MDHEN and CDR2 SYDVKM. Naive CD8 isolation took CD45RO-negative cells positively selected for CCR7 and excluded terminally differentiated effector memory CD45RA+ cells. Study-level points and caveats: The study sampled only blood, and tissue repertoires likely differ.

With regard to this clone: What it recognizes is unknown.

Libraries were prepared by immunoSEQ multiplex PCR; TCRdb keeps only in-frame clonotypes and omits some of them. The sample has some 630,000 clones; about 95% are singletons. Sequenced: naive CD8+ T cells sorted from blood. This TCR derives from a woman in her 30s in good health. This chain connects TRBV28 to TRBJ1-5; no reliable D call. DNA of the CDR3: TGTGCCAGCAGTTTAATCGGAATAGGTAGAACAGCTGATAGCAATCAGCCCCAGCATTTT. The encoded protein is CASSLIGIGRTADSNQPQHF.